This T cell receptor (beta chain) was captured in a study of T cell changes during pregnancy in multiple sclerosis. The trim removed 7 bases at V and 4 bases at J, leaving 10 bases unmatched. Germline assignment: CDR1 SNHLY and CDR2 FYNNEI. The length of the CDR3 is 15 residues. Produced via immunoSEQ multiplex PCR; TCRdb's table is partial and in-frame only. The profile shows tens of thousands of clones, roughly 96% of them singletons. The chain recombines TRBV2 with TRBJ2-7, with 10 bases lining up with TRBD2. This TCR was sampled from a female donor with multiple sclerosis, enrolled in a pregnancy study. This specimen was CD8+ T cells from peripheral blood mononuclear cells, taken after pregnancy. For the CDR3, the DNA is TGTGCCAGCAAACCACTAGCGGGGAGCGGATACGAGCAGTACTTC. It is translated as CASKPLAGSGYEQYF. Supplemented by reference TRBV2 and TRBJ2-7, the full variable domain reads EPEVTQTPSHQVTQMGQEVILRCVPISNHLYFYWYRQILGQKVEFLVSFYNNEISEKSEIFDDQFSVERPDGSNFTLKIRSTKLEDSAMYFCASKPLAGSGYEQYFGPGTRLTVT.